This T cell receptor beta chain was sequenced during a study of a mutant IDH1 vaccine in newly diagnosed glioma (dated by TCRdb to the early 2020s). Concerning the study at large: Vaccination began 4-6 weeks after radiotherapy alone, or alongside temozolomide cycles in the chemotherapy-containing groups. Of the approximately 35 treated patients, about 60% were male and approximately 40% were female, and the mean age was roughly 40 years. The week-35 safety follow-up was designated visit V12, and the week-47 end of study was designated visit V13. For exploratory analyses, under 30 treated patients had longitudinal TCRB deep sequencing done wherever samples were available. Before enrollment, most patients had been given radiochemotherapy with temozolomide as standard therapy, while the rest had received either radiotherapy alone or temozolomide alone. Peripheral blood samples were drawn at six visits, namely V03 (baseline), V05, V07, V10, V12 and V13.

A word on this clone: Its antigen target is currently unknown. No base quality values were provided; no much bigger clone lies one nucleotide off.

Results and caveats for the whole study, not just this receptor: According to the authors, sample limitations meant that analyses of patient blood samples could not be reproduced. Pseudoprogression seemed to be unrelated to changes in the top peripheral T cell clonotypes found by TCRB sequencing. Availability determined which PBMC samples were chosen for TCRB deep sequencing. Immune responses induced by the vaccine were seen in 93.3% of patients across multiple MHC alleles.

The time point tag for this specimen amounts to: week 35, safety follow-up. Each vaccine dose was 300 ug of a 20-mer mutant IDH1 peptide in Montanide, given subcutaneously with topical imiquimod. Eight vaccinations were administered to patients in weeks 1, 3, 5, 7, 11, 15, 19 and 23, corresponding to visits V03 through V10. All donors had newly diagnosed IDH1-mutant astrocytomas of WHO grade 3 or 4 that showed loss of nuclear ATRX. The samples were drawn from NOA16, a multicentre, single-arm, open-label phase I trial in Germany that tested a mutant IDH1 peptide vaccine in humans for the first time. Genomic DNA for TCRB sequencing was extracted from EDTA blood using the DNeasy Blood and Tissue Kit. Library generation was performed with the immunoSEQ multiplex PCR assay. The hsTCRB Kit was used according to the manufacturer's protocol to amplify rearranged TCR beta chain sequences. Sequencing of TCRB libraries was carried out on an Illumina MiSeq. In the authors' own workflow: Demultiplexing, trimming and gene mapping were performed with the kit vendor's proprietary platform. TCRdb re-hosts the immuneACCESS table, in-frame sequences only. Its copies lack some clones; in the studies checked, an unresolved V gene accounts for under half of them, and the cause for the rest is not known. For V, J and clone size, that table is used; D and trimming come from the DNA. Here the sample has 45,000 or so clones; more than 70% occur a single time. Together, the top ten hold 5.7% of the sample.

The cysteine opens and the phenylalanine closes a CDR3 of 15 amino acids. The sequence is cut down to CDR3 DNA, 45 bases in frame from base 1. The CDR1 and CDR2 encoded by the germline V gene are MNHNS and SASEGT. The V end loses 1 base and the J end loses 3 bases, and a stretch of 10 bases separates them. Material: PBMCs, obtained from a glioma patient whose treatment included an IDH1 peptide vaccine. This sequence uses TRBV6-1 and TRBJ2-1; the D region is possibly TRBD1 or TRBD2, each matching across 6 bases. This clonotype originated in a woman in her thirties or forties with glioma. The sequenced DNA: TGTGCCAGCAGTGAAGAGGGGGGACTCTACAATGAGCAGTTCTTC. It encodes CASSEEGGLYNEQFF.